There are a few counts of the clone carrying this T cell receptor beta chain. Antigen unknown. As for treatment: oral pan-JAK inhibitor, 5-10 mg twice daily. The sample comes from a study of CD8+ T cells in alopecia areata. About the study: For the treated group, dosing was oral tofacitinib at 5 to 10 mg twice daily. Once tofacitinib had been taken for 6 to 18 months, 6 months off drug followed.

The sequencing template was cDNA reverse transcribed from extracted RNA. Some clones are missing from TCRdb's copy, which holds only in-frame ones; the method was immunoSEQ multiplex PCR. The sample lists 200,000 to 250,000 clones; about two fifths were seen once. Study conclusions and caveats: Scalp samples also yield sequences of resident alphabeta T cells from normal skin.

The TCR sequence derives from a human donor with alopecia areata. Sample: CD4+ T cells sorted from blood, taken between weeks 30 and 35, from a patient treated with tofacitinib.

The CDR3 protein is CSVESPLGSGRSSGELFF. The CDR3 DNA sequence: TGCAGCGTTGAAAGCCCCCTGGGGAGCGGGAGGTCTTCCGGGGAGCTGTTTTTT. The chain combines TRBV29-1 with TRBJ2-2, with 9 bases lining up with TRBD2. Germline trimming cut 2 bases from V and 6 bases from J; bases unmatched to any gene: 16. The germline CDR1 and CDR2 sequences are SQVTM and ANQGSEA. The CDR3 contains 18 residues.